This TCR beta chain was captured by sequencing in a study of blood T cell repertoires in COVID-19. V lost 12 bases and J 0 bases, leaving 14 bases between the germline ends. Germline lookup yields CDR1 KGHDR and CDR2 SFDVKD. CDR3 size: 13 residues. This table comes from immunoSEQ multiplex PCR, and its TCRdb copy is limited to in-frame clones, with some not included. The data hold around 140,000 clones, with approximately 81% observed a single time. This clonotype originated in a human donor in a cohort sampled during active COVID-19. Sequenced: peripheral blood. The chain recombines TRBV24-1 with TRBJ2-7, with a tentative D call TRBD2 (5 bases). CDR3: CAPRESGSYEQYF. CDR3 nucleotides: TGTGCCCCGAGAGAGAGCGGCTCCTACGAGCAGTACTTC.